There are a few counts of the clone carrying this T cell receptor beta chain. This entry comes from a study of shared clonotypes between healthy human individuals. The wider study: Samples came from a couple of female and a few male donors aged 18 to 49.

Subsets obtained from CD4+ cells comprised CD45RA+ naive and CD45RA-negative memory cells. It was about 210 ng DNA, around 33,000 T cell genomes, that sorted-subset replicate PCRs used. Profiling relied on immunoSEQ multiplex PCR, and the TCRdb table lists in-frame clones only, not all of them. The sample holds a few million clones; roughly 93% are singletons and the top ten take 0.35% to 0.5%. Source material: naive CD4+ T cells from PBMCs. The subset here: CD45RA+ positively selected. This TCR was recovered from a man younger than 30 in good health. Some clones in this sample may be carry-over from other donors' samples.

The CDR3: CASRSPGDSNQPQHF. Written as DNA, the CDR3 is TGTGCCAGCAGATCTCCGGGGGATAGCAATCAGCCCCAGCATTTT. The chain has TRBV28 and TRBJ1-5, with D possibly matching TRBD1 (5 bases). V lost 6 bases to trimming and J lost 0 bases, with 12 bases between them. CDR3 length equals 15 residues. Germline lookup yields CDR1 MDHEN and CDR2 SYDVKM.